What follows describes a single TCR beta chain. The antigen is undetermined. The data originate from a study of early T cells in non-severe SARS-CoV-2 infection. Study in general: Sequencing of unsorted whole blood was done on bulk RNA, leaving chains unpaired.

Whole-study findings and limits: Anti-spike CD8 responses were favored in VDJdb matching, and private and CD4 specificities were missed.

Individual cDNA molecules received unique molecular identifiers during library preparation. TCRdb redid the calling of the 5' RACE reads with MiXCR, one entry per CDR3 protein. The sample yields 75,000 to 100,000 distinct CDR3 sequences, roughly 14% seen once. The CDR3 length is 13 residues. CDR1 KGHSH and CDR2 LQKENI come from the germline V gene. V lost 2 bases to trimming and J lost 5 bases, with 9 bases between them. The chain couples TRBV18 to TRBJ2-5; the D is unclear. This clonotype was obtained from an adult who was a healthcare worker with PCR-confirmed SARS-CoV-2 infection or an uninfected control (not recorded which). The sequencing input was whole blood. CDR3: CASSPGYGETQYF. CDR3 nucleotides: TGTGCCAGCTCACCAGGATATGGGGAGACCCAGTACTTC.